The 29 T cell receptor beta chains given below trace back to one sample, sequenced in a study of beta chain features in type 1 diabetes. Sequenced material consisted of expressed TCRB transcripts (all of the isolated RNA was reverse transcribed). The method was immunoSEQ multiplex PCR; TCRdb's version includes in-frame clones alone and lacks a portion of them. The table records 680,000 or so clones, about 16% of them present only once. The sequencing sample was made of naive CD4+ T cells from blood. These receptor sequences come from a young man in good health.

This clone has only a few counts. This chain uses TRBV10-3 with TRBJ1-5, with TRBD1 as a possible D gene (6 bases). The V end was cut by 5 bases, the J end by 0 bases, with 8 bases between. Germline V gene data show CDR1 as ENHRY and CDR2 as SYGVKD. This CDR3 is 14 amino acids long. CDR3 in DNA: TGTGCCATCAGTCGACAGGATAGCAATCAGCCCCAGCATTTT. It encodes CAISRQDSNQPQHF.

This clone was picked up a small number of times. V is TRBV4-3 and J is TRBJ2-2; possible D gene TRBD1, 6 bases. V lost 0 bases and J 0 bases, leaving 26 bases between the germline ends. This CDR3 has 22 residues. Per the germline V gene, CDR1 is LGHNA and CDR2 is YSLEER. The CDR3 protein is CASSQEFLTGSQPNSNTGELFF. In DNA, the CDR3 is TGCGCCAGCAGCCAAGAGTTCCTCACAGGGTCCCAACCCAACTCGAACACCGGGGAGCTGTTTTTT.

The rearrangement joins TRBV29-1 to TRBJ2-1; D is possibly TRBD1 (6 bases). V was clipped by 3 bases and J by 6 bases, with 18 bases between them. Germline V gene lookup returns CDR1 SQVTM and CDR2 ANQGSEA. CDR3 length: 15 amino acids. CDR3 loop: CSVEGWGRAPNEQFF. The CDR3 DNA reads as TGCAGCGTTGAGGGTTGGGGGCGAGCCCCCAATGAGCAGTTCTTC.

The chain recombines TRBV25-1 with TRBJ2-2, with D possibly matching TRBD1 (6 bases). CDR3 size: 16 residues. Germline CDR1 reads MGHDK; CDR2 reads SYGVNS. V lost 3 bases, J lost 1 base, and 12 bases lay in between. The CDR3 DNA follows: TGTGCCAGCAGTGACCAACCGGGACAGAACACCGGGGAGCTGTTTTTT. This codes for CASSDQPGQNTGELFF.

The rearrangement links TRBV6-5 to TRBJ2-3, with D maybe TRBD2 (5 bases). V was trimmed by 4 bases and J by 5 bases, leaving 19 bases between them. CDR1 MNHEY and CDR2 SVGAGI come from the germline V gene. CDR3 length: 16 residues. The DNA for the CDR3 is TGTGCCAGCAGTTTCTCCTCACTAGTCGGGAAAGATACGCAGTATTTT. Translated: CASSFSSLVGKDTQYF.

V gene TRBV11-2 combines with J gene TRBJ1-1, with a possible D match to TRBD1 (6 bases). Trimming removed 5 bases at V and 0 bases at J, with 10 bases between. The germline gives CDR1 SGHAT, CDR2 FQNNGV. The CDR3 has 14 amino acids. The CDR3 spells CASSSTGMNTEAFF. The DNA of the CDR3 is TGTGCCAGCAGCAGTACAGGGATGAACACTGAAGCTTTCTTT.

At least ten counts were recorded for this clone. The chain joins TRBV7-2 to TRBJ2-1; no clear D. CDR3 length: 11 amino acids. Trimming shortened V by 3 bases and J by 8 bases, and 5 bases separated the two germline ends. The germline V gene has CDR1 SGHTA and CDR2 FQGNSA. The CDR3 bases are TGTGCCAGCAGCTTGAAGGATGAGCAGTTCTTC. This codes for CASSLKDEQFF.

The V call is TRBV7-2, the J call TRBJ2-1; the D is unclear. Germline CDR1 reads SGHTA; CDR2 reads FQGNSA. The CDR3 consists of 12 residues. The V and J ends lost 5 bases and 6 bases respectively, with 8 bases between them. CDR3 nucleotide sequence: TGTGCCAGCAGCCTCACGGGCAATGAGCAGTTCTTC. The encoded protein is CASSLTGNEQFF.

The rearrangement uses TRBV9 and TRBJ1-1; TRBD1 matches at 9 bases. This CDR3 is 17 amino acids long. V shed 3 bases, J shed 7 bases, and the junction held 16 bases outside the gene matches. Germline CDR1 reads SGDLS; CDR2 reads YYNGEE. The CDR3, as DNA: TGTGCCAGCAGCGCCCGGACAGGGGCCTCGGGAGTTAGTGAAGCTTTCTTT. This translates into CASSARTGASGVSEAFF.

V is TRBV6-5 and J is TRBJ1-4; D possibly corresponds to TRBD1 (6 bases). This CDR3 has 15 residues. Trimming pared 0 bases from V and 8 bases from J, leaving 13 bases between. Germline V gene data show CDR1 as MNHEY and CDR2 as SVGAGI. The CDR3 DNA sequence: TGTGCCAGCAGTTACTCGGTCATAGGGGGGGAAAAACTGTTTTTT. Translating gives CASSYSVIGGEKLFF.

This clone was seen a few times. This sequence joins TRBV6-5 and TRBJ1-1; D perhaps matches TRBD1 (5 bases). The germline V and J ends were trimmed by 7 bases and 5 bases, with 20 bases remaining between them. CDR3 length equals 15 residues. The V gene's germline CDR1 is MNHEY and CDR2 SVGAGI. CDR3 region: CASKGSGGAFTEAFF. The CDR3 nucleotides are TGTGCCAGCAAGGGCTCCGGAGGGGCCTTTACTGAAGCTTTCTTT.

V is TRBV6-5 and J is TRBJ1-5; D is ambiguous. The CDR3 is made up of 14 amino acids. Germline assignment: CDR1 MNHEY and CDR2 SVGAGI. V lost 4 bases and J lost 0, with 7 bases in between. The CDR3 sequence is CASSCKYSNQPQHF. DNA of the CDR3: TGTGCCAGCAGTTGCAAGTATAGCAATCAGCCCCAGCATTTT.

The table lists this clone with a few counts. The V call is TRBV2, the J call TRBJ1-2, with 7 bases fitting TRBD1. The CDR3 contains 17 residues. The germline CDR1 and CDR2 sequences are SNHLY and FYNNEI. V dropped 2 bases and J dropped 0; count of bases not matched to a gene: 9. The CDR3 spells CASSESATGPTNYGYTF. DNA of the CDR3: TGTGCCAGCAGTGAATCGGCGACAGGGCCCACTAACTATGGCTACACCTTC. Full variable domain (missing parts from reference TRBV2 and TRBJ1-2): EPEVTQTPSHQVTQMGQEVILRCVPISNHLYFYWYRQILGQKVEFLVSFYNNEISEKSEIFDDQFSVERPDGSNFTLKIRSTKLEDSAMYFCASSESATGPTNYGYTFGSGTRLTVV.

The table lists this clone with a few counts. The rearrangement uses TRBV30 and TRBJ2-5; 11 positions match TRBD2. Germline loops: CDR1 GTSNPN, CDR2 SVGIG (reference sequence). J was trimmed by 1 base and V by 5 bases; bases with no gene match: 6. The CDR3 extends over 15 amino acids. CDR3 loop: CAWGGTSGFQETQYF. The CDR3, as DNA: TGTGCCTGGGGGGGGACTAGCGGTTTCCAAGAGACCCAGTACTTC.

The CDR3 DNA sequence: TGTGCCAGCAGCTTAGATACAGCCTTAAGCAATCAGCCCCAGCATTTT. Translation gives CASSLDTALSNQPQHF. This chain links TRBV7-2 with TRBJ1-5; D not certain. The V end lost 1 base, the J end lost 1 base, and 11 bases lay between the germline ends. CDR3 length: 16 amino acids. The germline V gene encodes CDR1 SGHTA and CDR2 FQGNSA.

V usage is TRBV27 and J usage is TRBJ1-6, with D uncertain. V was shortened by 3 bases and J by 0 bases, with 12 bases between the two germline ends. Germline-derived CDR1 and CDR2 are MNHEY and SMNVEV (reference sequence). The CDR3 has 17 amino acids. CDR3 in DNA: TGTGCCAGCAGTTTGGAAGTGAGCCCCTCCTATAATTCACCCCTCCACTTT. Protein sequence: CASSLEVSPSYNSPLHF.

The table lists this clone with a few counts. The chain has TRBV5-1 and TRBJ1-6; D possibly corresponds to TRBD1 (5 bases). Trimming took off 3 bases at V and 8 bases at J, with 15 bases between the two ends. The CDR3 has 15 amino acids. The germline CDR1 and CDR2 sequences are SGHRS and YFSETQ. This CDR3 is CASSSDRGVHSPLHF. Written as DNA, the CDR3 is TGCGCCAGCAGCTCGGACCGGGGGGTCCATTCACCCCTCCACTTT.

V is TRBV5-5 and J is TRBJ1-3, with D unresolved. The CDR3 covers 15 residues. Trimming shortened V by 0 bases and J by 2 bases, and 9 bases separated the two germline ends. The germline gives CDR1 SGHKS, CDR2 YYEKEE (reference sequence). The CDR3 protein is CASSLDRGTGNTIYF. For the CDR3, the DNA is TGTGCCAGCAGCTTGGATCGGGGTACTGGAAACACCATATATTTT. Supplemented by reference TRBV5-5 and TRBJ1-3, the full variable domain reads DAGVTQSPTHLIKTRGQQVTLRCSPISGHKSVSWYQQVLGQGPQFIFQYYEKEERGRGNFPDRFSARQFPNYSSELNVNALLLGDSALYLCASSLDRGTGNTIYFGEGSWLTVV.

The chain links TRBV28 to TRBJ1-2, with no clear D. CDR3 length equals 12 residues. Trimming shortened V by 5 bases and J by 6 bases, and 10 bases separated the two germline ends. The germline V gene encodes CDR1 MDHEN and CDR2 SYDVKM. CDR3 nucleotides: TGTGCCAGCAGTATTAACATCAATGGCTACACCTTC. It yields the protein CASSININGYTF.

This clone showed up just a few times. This chain joins TRBV10-3 and TRBJ1-1, with D uncertain. The CDR3 length is 13 residues. The germline V and J ends were trimmed by 10 bases and 3 bases, with 15 bases remaining between them. Germline-derived CDR1 and CDR2 are ENHRY and SYGVKD. CDR3 residues: CATRETLDTEAFF. CDR3 DNA sequence: TGTGCCACTAGGGAGACCTTGGACACTGAAGCTTTCTTT.

The gene calls are TRBV10-3 and TRBJ2-3; D gene uncertain. The germline CDR1 and CDR2 sequences are ENHRY and SYGVKD. Trimming cost V 0 bases and J 10 bases, with 14 bases left between them. The length of the CDR3 is 14 residues. CDR3 DNA: TGTGCCATCAGTGAGTCGACACCTACTTTATCGCAGTATTTT. This encodes CAISESTPTLSQYF.

With respect to this clone: Different DNA sequences within this sample yield the same CDR3. The J gene is TRBJ2-5, the V gene TRBV4-1; D could derive from TRBD1 or TRBD2 (5 bases each). Germline V gene data show CDR1 as MGHRA and CDR2 as YSYEKL. V was cut by 1 base and J by 5 bases, with 5 bases left in between. The CDR3 extends over 12 amino acids. CDR3 region: CASSQGGETQYF. The CDR3, as DNA: TGCGCCAGCAGCCAAGGGGGGGAGACCCAGTACTTC.

There are a few counts of this clone. The chain joins TRBV11-2 to TRBJ2-1, with 8 bases aligning to TRBD2. Germline CDR1 is SGHAT and CDR2 is FQNNGV. The V gene end was trimmed by 1 base and the J gene end by 14 bases; junction bases not matched to a gene: 13. The CDR3 extends over 15 amino acids. The CDR3 DNA follows: TGTGCCAGCAGCTTAGTAGGGCTAGCGGGTAATGGGGAGTTCTTC. It codes for CASSLVGLAGNGEFF.

The chain is built from TRBV4-1 and TRBJ2-5; D uncertain. In germline, CDR1 is MGHRA, CDR2 YSYEKL. The length of the CDR3 is 15 residues. Trimming took 1 base from V and 2 from J, leaving 11 bases between them. CDR3 nucleotide sequence: TGCGCCAGCAGCCAAGTCCCCGGTAGTCAAGAGACCCAGTACTTC. Protein: CASSQVPGSQETQYF.

This clone turned up a few times. The V and J genes are TRBV5-4 and TRBJ1-2; D is uncertain. This CDR3 has 15 residues. CDR1 and CDR2 from the germline V gene are SGHNT and YYREEE (reference sequence). Trimming removed 0 bases at V and 3 bases at J, with 12 bases between. The CDR3 DNA reads TGTGCCAGCAGCTTGGACGGGAGGCGAGACTATGGCTACACCTTC. Its translation: CASSLDGRRDYGYTF. Filled out from reference TRBV5-4 and TRBJ1-2, the complete variable domain reads ETGVTQSPTHLIKTRGQQVTLRCSSQSGHNTVSWYQQALGQGPQFIFQYYREEENGRGNFPPRFSGLQFPNYSSELNVNALELDDSALYLCASSLDGRRDYGYTFGSGTRLTVV.

This clone was seen a few times. The rearrangement joins TRBV7-9 to TRBJ1-2; 7 bases fit TRBD1. The CDR3 has 15 amino acids. V shed 4 bases and J 3 bases; nucleotides not matched to a gene: 8. Germline V gene sequence: CDR1 SEHNR, CDR2 FQNEAQ (reference sequence). This chain's CDR3 is CASSSLRGLYYGYTF. CDR3 DNA sequence: TGTGCCAGCAGCTCACTCAGGGGGTTGTACTATGGCTACACCTTC.

The gene calls are TRBV19 and TRBJ2-3; D is unresolved. Germline-derived CDR1 and CDR2 are LNHDA and SQIVND (reference sequence). CDR3 length equals 11 residues. V was shortened by 6 bases and J by 5 bases, with 6 bases between the two germline ends. CDR3 nucleotides: TGTGCCAGTAGGGGTCTAGATACGCAGTATTTT. Protein sequence: CASRGLDTQYF.

The chain joins TRBV5-1 to TRBJ2-5; D call uncertain. The CDR3 totals 14 residues. In germline, CDR1 is SGHRS, CDR2 YFSETQ. The V gene lost 5 bases and the J gene lost 2 bases, with 13 bases spanning the gap. For the CDR3, the DNA is TGCGCCAGCAGGCCGACTGGAAATCAAGAGACCCAGTACTTC. Its translation: CASRPTGNQETQYF.

This clone was recorded a few times. The chain combines TRBV11-2 with TRBJ2-7; 9 nucleotides agree with TRBD2. With V trimmed by 4 bases and J by 7 bases, 8 bases remained unmatched. The CDR3 extends over 14 amino acids. Germline V lookup: CDR1 SGHAT, CDR2 FQNNGV. CDR3 nucleotides: TGTGCCAGCAGCTGGGGGCTAGCGGGACGGGAGCAGTACTTC. Residues: CASSWGLAGREQYF. Supplemented by reference TRBV11-2 and TRBJ2-7, the full variable domain reads EAGVAQSPRYKIIEKRQSVAFWCNPISGHATLYWYQQILGQGPKLLIQFQNNGVVDDSQLPKDRFSAERLKGVDSTLKIQPAKLEDSAVYLCASSWGLAGREQYFGPGTRLTVT.